This T cell receptor (beta chain) was captured in a study of blood T cells in healthy people across ages. In the study overall: Template-switching capture recovered about one barcoded beta molecule per two T cells.

Together with a sample-barcoded 5' primer, a J-beta primer mix was included in a second PCR lasting roughly 6 to 12 cycles. Unique molecular identifiers of 12 random nucleotides labeled each cDNA. Via MiXCR, TCRdb re-called the 5' RACE reads, giving one row per CDR3 protein. Here the sample spans about 1,500,000 distinct CDR3 sequences, roughly 30% being singletons. Per individual sample, total RNA of at least 5 micrograms was extracted. CDR3 length: 13 amino acids. The ends lost 6 bases at V and 7 bases at J; junction bases unmatched: 6. The germline V gene has CDR1 LGHDT and CDR2 YNNKEL (reference sequence). This clonotype showed up just a few times. Antigen unknown. Study-level points and caveats: With unsorted PBMCs, a conclusive comparison of naive versus antigen-experienced cells was not possible.

Material for sequencing was blood. The V and J genes are TRBV3-1 and TRBJ2-1; 7 nucleotides match TRBD2. The sequence came from a woman in her 30s in good health. The CDR3 spells CASSHLGGNEQFF. Written as DNA, the CDR3 is TGTGCCAGCAGTCATCTCGGGGGGAATGAGCAGTTCTTC.